This T cell receptor beta chain was recorded in a study of T cells in Graves' hyperthyroidism and ophthalmopathy. Overall study findings and caveats: Blood held most thyroid clonotypes expanded above 0.001 frequency.

Clinical symptoms, serum thyroxine and TRAb, thyroid ultrasound and orbital computed tomography together formed the diagnostic basis. The CDR3 totals 16 residues. V was cut by 4 bases and J by 0 bases, with 15 bases left in between. Looked up from germline, CDR1 is SNHLY and CDR2 is FYNNEI. There were TCR beta CDR3 regions amplified from RNA transcripts. With the HTBI primer set, the TCR CDR3 went through a first round of RT-PCR. TCRdb ran MiXCR on the multiplex PCR reads and lists one entry per CDR3 protein. Altogether fewer than 800,000 distinct CDR3 sequences are present, less than 20% being singletons, with the ten largest covering under 10%. Many counts were recorded for this clonotype. The antigen is undetermined.

The TCR was taken from a man aged 18 to 30 with Graves' hyperthyroidism. The chain recombines TRBV2 with TRBJ1-1; perhaps TRBD1 as D (6 bases). Sequences were obtained from blood. The CDR3 DNA reads as TGTGCCAGCAGTGGAACCGGGACAAGTTTGAACACTGAAGCTTTCTTT. As protein: CASSGTGTSLNTEAFF.